This T cell receptor beta chain was documented in a study of read filtering for tumor transcriptome and immune sequencing. This clonotype has a count of ten or more. This library used around 400 ng RNA and molecular barcoded adaptors spanning alpha/delta and beta/gamma chains. MiXCR, applied by TCRdb to the reads, yields one record per CDR3 protein. The sample shows 100,000 to 150,000 distinct CDR3 sequences, approximately 13% of them seen only once. The CDR3 totals 17 residues. Trimming pared 3 bases from V and 1 base from J, leaving 18 bases between. This chain connects TRBV12-3 or TRBV12-4 to TRBJ1-1, with D hard to call. The specimen sequenced was a population of CD138-negative cells sorted from bone marrow. The sequence was obtained from a donor aged 40 or over with multiple myeloma. The CDR3 DNA reads TGTGCCAGCAGTTTTTGGCAGGCCAACCTAGAGAACACTGAAGCTTTCTTT. It codes for CASSFWQANLENTEAFF.